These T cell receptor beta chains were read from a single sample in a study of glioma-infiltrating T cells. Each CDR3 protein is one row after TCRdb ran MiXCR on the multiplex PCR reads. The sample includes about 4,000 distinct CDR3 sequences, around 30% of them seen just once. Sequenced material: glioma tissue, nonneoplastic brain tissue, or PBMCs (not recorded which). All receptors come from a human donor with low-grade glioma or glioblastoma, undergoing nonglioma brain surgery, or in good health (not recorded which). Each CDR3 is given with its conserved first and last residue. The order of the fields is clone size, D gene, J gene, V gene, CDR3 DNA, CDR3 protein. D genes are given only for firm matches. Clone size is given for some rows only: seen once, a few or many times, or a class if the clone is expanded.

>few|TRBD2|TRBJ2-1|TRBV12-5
TGTGCTAGTGGTTCCCTGATGGCTAGCGGGGGCCCCAATGAGCAGTTCTTC
CASGSLMASGGPNEQFF
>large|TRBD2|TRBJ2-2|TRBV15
TGTGCCACCAGCAGAGTATCAGCGGGGGTACTGTTTTTT
CATSRVSAGVLFF
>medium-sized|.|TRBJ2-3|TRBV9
TGTGCCAGCTCCGGTGGGGGACACAGTGATACGCAGTATTTT
CASSGGGHSDTQYF
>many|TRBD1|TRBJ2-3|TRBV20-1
TGCAGTGCTTTCGGGACAGGAGACACAGATACGCAGTATTTT
CSAFGTGDTDTQYF
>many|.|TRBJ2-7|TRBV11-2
TGTGCCAGCAGCCGACAAGTACAGGCCTTGGGAAACGAGCAGTACTTC
CASSRQVQALGNEQYF
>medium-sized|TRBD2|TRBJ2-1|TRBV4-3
TGCGCCAGCAGCCAAGACTGGACTAGCGGGACCCCGCTCTTC
CASSQDWTSGTPLF
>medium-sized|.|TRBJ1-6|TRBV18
TGTGCCAGCTCATCAGACAGCGGTTCACCCCTCCACTTT
CASSSDSGSPLHF
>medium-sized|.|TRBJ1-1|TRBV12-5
TGTGCTAGTGGTTCTGATGCGGGACACCATGGGACTGAAGCTTTCTTT
CASGSDAGHHGTEAFF
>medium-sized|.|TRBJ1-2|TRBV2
TGTGCCGGGGGAGACTGGTATGGCTACACCTTC
CAGGDWYGYTF
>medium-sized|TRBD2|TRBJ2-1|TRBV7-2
TGTGCCAGCAGTCGAGCGGGGGCCACGTGGAACAATGAGCAGTTCTTC
CASSRAGATWNNEQFF
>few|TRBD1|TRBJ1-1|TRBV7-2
TGTGCCAGCAACCGACAGGGGGCAAACACTGAAGCTTTCTTT
CASNRQGANTEAFF
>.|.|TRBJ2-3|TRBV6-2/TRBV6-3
TGTGCCAGCAAAGTGGCTACCCAAGAGACCCAGTATTTT
CASKVATQETQYF
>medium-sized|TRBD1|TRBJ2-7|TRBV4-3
TGCGCCAGCAGCCGCGGACAGGGGCAGGCCTACGAGCAGTACTTC
CASSRGQGQAYEQYF
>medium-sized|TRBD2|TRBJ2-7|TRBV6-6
TGTGCCAGCAGTTACCTTGCGGGGGGCCGCGGGGTGTACGAGCAGTACTTC
CASSYLAGGRGVYEQYF
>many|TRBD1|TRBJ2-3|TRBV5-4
TGTGCCAGCAGCGAATCCGGGACAGGGTATCACACGCAGTATTTT
CASSESGTGYHTQYF
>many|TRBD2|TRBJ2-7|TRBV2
TGTGCCAGCAGTTCCGGGACTAGCGGCTACGAGCAGTACTTC
CASSSGTSGYEQYF
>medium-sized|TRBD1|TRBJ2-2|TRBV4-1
TGCGCCAGCAGCCAACAGGGGGCCTCCGGGGAGCTGTTTTTT
CASSQQGASGELFF
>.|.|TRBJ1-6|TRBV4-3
TGCGCCAGCAGTGAGGCGAGACGGGTGTCACCCCTAAACTTT
CASSEARRVSPLNF
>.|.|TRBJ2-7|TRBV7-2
TGTGCCAGCAGCTTACAAGCGACATACCACGAGCAGTACTTC
CASSLQATYHEQYF
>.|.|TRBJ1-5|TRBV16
TGTGCCAGCAGCCAATCACCTCAGCCCCAGCATTTT
CASSQSPQPQHF